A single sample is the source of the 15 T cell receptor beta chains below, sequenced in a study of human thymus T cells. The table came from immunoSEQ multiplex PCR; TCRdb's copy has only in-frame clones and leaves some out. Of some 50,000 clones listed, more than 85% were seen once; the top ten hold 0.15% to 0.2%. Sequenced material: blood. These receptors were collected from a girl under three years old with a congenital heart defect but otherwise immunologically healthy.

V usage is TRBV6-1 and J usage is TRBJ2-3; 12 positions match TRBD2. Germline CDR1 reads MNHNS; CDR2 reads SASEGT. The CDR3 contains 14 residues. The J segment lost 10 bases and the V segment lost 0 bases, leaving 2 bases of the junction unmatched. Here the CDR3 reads CASSEARTSGAQYF. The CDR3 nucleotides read TGTGCCAGCAGTGAAGCCCGGACTAGCGGGGCGCAGTATTTT.

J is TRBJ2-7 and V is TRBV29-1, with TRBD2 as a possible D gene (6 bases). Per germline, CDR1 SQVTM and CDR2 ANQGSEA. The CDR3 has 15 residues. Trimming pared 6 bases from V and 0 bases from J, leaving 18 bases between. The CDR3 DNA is TGCAGCGTCTACTCTTCGGGGGAAAGCTCCTACGAGCAGTACTTC. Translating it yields CSVYSSGESSYEQYF.

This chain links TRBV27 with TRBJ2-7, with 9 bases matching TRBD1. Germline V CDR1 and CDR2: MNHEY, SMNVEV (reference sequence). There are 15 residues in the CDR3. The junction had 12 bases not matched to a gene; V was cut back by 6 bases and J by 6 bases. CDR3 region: CASSRQGGGRGEQYF. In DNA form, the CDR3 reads TGTGCCAGCAGCCGACAGGGGGGAGGGAGAGGCGAGCAGTACTTC.

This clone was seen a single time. CDR3 loop: CASSPQPKAFGYTF. The CDR3 DNA reads TGTGCCAGCAGCCCTCAACCGAAAGCGTTTGGCTACACCTTC. V is TRBV11-2 and J is TRBJ1-2; D not certain. Trimming left V 5 bases short and J 7 bases short, with 17 bases between. The germline V gene has CDR1 SGHAT and CDR2 FQNNGV. The CDR3 totals 14 residues.

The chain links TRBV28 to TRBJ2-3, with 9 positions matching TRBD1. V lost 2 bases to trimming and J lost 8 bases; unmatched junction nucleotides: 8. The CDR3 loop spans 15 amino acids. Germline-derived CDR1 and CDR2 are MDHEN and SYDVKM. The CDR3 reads CASSLPGTGRGTQYF. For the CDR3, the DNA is TGTGCCAGCAGTTTACCCGGGACAGGGAGGGGTACGCAGTATTTT.

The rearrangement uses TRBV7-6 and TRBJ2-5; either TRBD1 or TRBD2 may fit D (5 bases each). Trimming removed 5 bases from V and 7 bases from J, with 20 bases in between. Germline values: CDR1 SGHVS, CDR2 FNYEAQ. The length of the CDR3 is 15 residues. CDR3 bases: TGTGCCAGCAGCCTCCCCCGGGACCCCCGGGGGACCCAGTACTTC. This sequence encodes CASSLPRDPRGTQYF. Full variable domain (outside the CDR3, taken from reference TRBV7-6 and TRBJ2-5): GAGVSQSPRYKVTKRGQDVALRCDPISGHVSLYWYRQALGQGPEFLTYFNYEAQQDKSGLPNDRFSAERPEGSISTLTIQRTEQRDSAMYRCASSLPRDPRGTQYFGPGTRLLVL.

CDR3 residues: CATSRGRGSYNEQFF. The CDR3 nucleotides are TGTGCCACCAGCAGAGGGAGGGGGTCCTACAATGAGCAGTTCTTC. The chain couples TRBV15 to TRBJ2-1; D assignment may be TRBD1 or TRBD2 (6 bases each). Germline lookup yields CDR1 LNHNV and CDR2 YYDKDF (reference sequence). Trimming removed 1 base from V and 1 base from J, with 8 bases in between. The CDR3 loop spans 15 amino acids.

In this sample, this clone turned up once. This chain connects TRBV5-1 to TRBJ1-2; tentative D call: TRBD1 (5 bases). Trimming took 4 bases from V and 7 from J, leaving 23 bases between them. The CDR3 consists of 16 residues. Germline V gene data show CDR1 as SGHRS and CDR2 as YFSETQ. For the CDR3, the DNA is TGCGCCAGCAGCCGAAGCCGGGACCTCCTACGGGGTGGCTACACCTTC. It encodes CASSRSRDLLRGGYTF.

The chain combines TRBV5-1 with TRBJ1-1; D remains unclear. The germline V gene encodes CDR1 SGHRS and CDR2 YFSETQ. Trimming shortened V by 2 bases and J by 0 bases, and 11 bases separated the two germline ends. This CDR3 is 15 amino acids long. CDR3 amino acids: CASSLLGQLNTEAFF. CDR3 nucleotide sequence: TGCGCCAGCAGCTTATTAGGGCAGTTGAACACTGAAGCTTTCTTT.

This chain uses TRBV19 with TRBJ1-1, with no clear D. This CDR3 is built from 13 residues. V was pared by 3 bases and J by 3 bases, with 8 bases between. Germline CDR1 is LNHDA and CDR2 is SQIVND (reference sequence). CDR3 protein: CASSINPDTEAFF. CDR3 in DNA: TGTGCCAGTAGTATTAACCCGGACACTGAAGCTTTCTTT.

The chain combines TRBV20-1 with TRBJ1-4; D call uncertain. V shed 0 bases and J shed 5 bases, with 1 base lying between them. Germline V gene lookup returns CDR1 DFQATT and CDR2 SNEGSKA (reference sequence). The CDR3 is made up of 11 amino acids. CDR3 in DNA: TGCAGTGCTAGAGAAAATGAAAAACTGTTTTTT. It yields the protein CSARENEKLFF.

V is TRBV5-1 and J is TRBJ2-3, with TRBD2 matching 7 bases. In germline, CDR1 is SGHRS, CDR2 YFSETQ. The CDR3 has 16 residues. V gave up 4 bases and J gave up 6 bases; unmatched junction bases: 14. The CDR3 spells CASSLSGSYAGDTQYF. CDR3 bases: TGCGCCAGCAGCCTTAGCGGGTCCTACGCAGGGGATACGCAGTATTTT. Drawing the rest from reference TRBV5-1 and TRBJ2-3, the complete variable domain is KAGVTQTPRYLIKTRGQQVTLSCSPISGHRSVSWYQQTPGQGLQFLFEYFSETQRNKGNFPGRFSGRQFSNSRSEMNVSTLELGDSALYLCASSLSGSYAGDTQYFGPGTRLTVL.

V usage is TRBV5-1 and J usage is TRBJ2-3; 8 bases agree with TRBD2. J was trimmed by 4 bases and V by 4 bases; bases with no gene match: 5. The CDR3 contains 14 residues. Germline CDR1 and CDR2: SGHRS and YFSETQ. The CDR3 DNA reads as TGCGCCAGCAGCCTAGGACTAGCAGCAGATACGCAGTATTTT. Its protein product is CASSLGLAADTQYF.

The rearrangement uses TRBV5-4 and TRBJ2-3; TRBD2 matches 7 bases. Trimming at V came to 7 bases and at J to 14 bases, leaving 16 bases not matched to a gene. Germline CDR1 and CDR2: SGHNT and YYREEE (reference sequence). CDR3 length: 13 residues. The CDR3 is CASRIREDLRLYF. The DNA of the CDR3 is TGTGCCAGCCGTATACGGGAGGACCTCCGCCTGTATTTT.

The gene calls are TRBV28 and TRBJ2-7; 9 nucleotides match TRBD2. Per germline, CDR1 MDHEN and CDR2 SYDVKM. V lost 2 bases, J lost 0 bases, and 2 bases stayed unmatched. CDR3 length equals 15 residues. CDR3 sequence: CASSLVSGSSYEQYF. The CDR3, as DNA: TGTGCCAGCAGTTTAGTTAGCGGGAGCTCCTACGAGCAGTACTTC.